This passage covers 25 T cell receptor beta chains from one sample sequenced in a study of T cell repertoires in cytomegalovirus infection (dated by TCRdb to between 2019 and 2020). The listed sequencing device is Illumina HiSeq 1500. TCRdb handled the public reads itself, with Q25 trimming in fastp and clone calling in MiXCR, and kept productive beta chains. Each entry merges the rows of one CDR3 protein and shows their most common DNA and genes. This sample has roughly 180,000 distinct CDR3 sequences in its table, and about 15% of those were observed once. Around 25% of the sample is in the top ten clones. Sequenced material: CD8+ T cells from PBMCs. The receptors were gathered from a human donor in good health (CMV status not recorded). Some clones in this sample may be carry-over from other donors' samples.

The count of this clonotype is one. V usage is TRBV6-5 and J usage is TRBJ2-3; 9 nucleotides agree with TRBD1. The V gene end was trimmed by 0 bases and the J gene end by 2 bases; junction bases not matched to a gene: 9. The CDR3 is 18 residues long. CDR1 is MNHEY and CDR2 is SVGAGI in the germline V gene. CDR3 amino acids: CASSYSVGQGIYTDTQYF. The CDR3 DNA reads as TGTGCCAGCAGTTACTCGGTAGGACAGGGGATTTACACAGATACGCAGTATTTT.

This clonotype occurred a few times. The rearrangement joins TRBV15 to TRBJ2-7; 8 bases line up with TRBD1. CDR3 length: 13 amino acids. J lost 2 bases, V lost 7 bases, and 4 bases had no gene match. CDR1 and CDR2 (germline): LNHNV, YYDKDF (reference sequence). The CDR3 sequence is CATKDREAYEQYF. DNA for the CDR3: TGTGCCACCAAGGACAGGGAGGCCTACGAGCAGTACTTC.

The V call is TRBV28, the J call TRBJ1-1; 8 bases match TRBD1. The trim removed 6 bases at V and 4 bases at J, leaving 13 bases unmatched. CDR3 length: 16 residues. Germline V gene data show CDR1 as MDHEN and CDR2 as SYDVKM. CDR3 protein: CASSPPPRGLGTEAFF. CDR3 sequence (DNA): TGTGCCAGCAGCCCTCCGCCCAGGGGGCTAGGCACTGAAGCTTTCTTT.

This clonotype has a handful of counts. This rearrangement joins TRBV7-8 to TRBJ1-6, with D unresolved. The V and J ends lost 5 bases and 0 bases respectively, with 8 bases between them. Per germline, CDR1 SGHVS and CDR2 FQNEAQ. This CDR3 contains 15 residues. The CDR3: CASSLWASYNSPLHF. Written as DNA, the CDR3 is TGTGCCAGCAGCCTATGGGCCTCCTATAATTCACCCCTCCACTTT. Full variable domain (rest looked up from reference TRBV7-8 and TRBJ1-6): GAGVSQSPRYKVAKRGQDVALRCDPISGHVSLFWYQQALGQGPEFLTYFQNEAQLDKSGLPSDRFFAERPEGSVSTLKIQRTQQEDSAVYLCASSLWASYNSPLHFGNGTRLTVT.

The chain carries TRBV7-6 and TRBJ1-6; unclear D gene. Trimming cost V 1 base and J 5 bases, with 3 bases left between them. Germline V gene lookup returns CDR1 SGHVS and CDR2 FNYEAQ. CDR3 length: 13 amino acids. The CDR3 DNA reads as TGTGCCAGCAGCTTAGGCCATAATTCACCCCTCCACTTT. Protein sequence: CASSLGHNSPLHF.

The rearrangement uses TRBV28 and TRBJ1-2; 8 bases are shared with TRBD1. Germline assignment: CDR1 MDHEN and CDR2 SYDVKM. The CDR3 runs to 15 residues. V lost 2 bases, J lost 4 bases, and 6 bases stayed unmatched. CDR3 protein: CASSLGAGGFYGYTF. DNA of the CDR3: TGTGCCAGCAGTTTAGGGGCAGGGGGCTTCTATGGCTACACCTTC.

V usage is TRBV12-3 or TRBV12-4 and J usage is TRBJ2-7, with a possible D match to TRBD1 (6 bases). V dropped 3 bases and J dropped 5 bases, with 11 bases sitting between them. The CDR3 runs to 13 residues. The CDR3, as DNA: TGTGCCAGCAGTTTGGGTTCAGGGGACGAGCAGTACTTC. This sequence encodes CASSLGSGDEQYF.

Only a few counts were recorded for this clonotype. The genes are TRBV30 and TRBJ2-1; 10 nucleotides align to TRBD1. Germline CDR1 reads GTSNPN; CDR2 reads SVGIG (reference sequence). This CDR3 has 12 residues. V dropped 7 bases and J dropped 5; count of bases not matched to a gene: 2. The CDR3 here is CALDRGDNEQFF. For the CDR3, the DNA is TGTGCCTTGGACAGGGGGGACAATGAGCAGTTCTTC. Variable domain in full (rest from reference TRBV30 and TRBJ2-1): SQTIHQWPATLVQPVGSPLSLECTVEGTSNPNLYWYRQAAGRGLQLLFYSVGIGQISSEVPQNLSASRPQDRQFILSSKKLLLSDSGFYLCALDRGDNEQFFGPGTRLTVL.

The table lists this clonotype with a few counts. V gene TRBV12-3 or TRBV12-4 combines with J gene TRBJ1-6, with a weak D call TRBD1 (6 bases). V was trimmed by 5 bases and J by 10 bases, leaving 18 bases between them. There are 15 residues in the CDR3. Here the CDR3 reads CASSGGPQLQSPLHF. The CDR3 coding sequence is TGTGCCAGCAGTGGGGGCCCTCAACTACAATCACCCCTCCACTTT.

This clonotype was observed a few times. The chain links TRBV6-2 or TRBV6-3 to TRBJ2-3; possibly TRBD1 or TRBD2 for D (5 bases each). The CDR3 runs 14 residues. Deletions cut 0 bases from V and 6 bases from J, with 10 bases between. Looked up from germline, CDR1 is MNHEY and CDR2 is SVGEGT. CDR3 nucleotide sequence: TGTGCCAGCAGTTACTCGACCAGGGACGATACGCAGTATTTT. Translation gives CASSYSTRDDTQYF.

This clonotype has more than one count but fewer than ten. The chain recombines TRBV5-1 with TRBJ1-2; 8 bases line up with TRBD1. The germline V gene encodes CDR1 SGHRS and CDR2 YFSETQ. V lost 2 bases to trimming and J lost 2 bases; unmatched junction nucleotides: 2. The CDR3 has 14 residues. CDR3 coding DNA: TGCGCCAGCAGCTTAAGGACAGGGAACTATGGCTACACCTTC. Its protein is CASSLRTGNYGYTF.

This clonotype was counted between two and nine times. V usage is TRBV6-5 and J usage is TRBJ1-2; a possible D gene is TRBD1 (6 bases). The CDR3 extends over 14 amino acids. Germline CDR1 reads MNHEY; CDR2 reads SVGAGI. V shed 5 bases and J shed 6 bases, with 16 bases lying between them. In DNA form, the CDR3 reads TGTGCCAGCAGTCTCAACAGGGCTCTCGATGGCTACACCTTC. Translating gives CASSLNRALDGYTF.

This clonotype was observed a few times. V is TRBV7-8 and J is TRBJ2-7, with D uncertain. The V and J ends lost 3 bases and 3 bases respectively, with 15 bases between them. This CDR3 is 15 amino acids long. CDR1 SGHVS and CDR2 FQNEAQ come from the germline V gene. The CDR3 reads CASSFQTARLYEQYF. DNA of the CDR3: TGTGCCAGCAGCTTCCAGACTGCAAGACTCTACGAGCAGTACTTC.

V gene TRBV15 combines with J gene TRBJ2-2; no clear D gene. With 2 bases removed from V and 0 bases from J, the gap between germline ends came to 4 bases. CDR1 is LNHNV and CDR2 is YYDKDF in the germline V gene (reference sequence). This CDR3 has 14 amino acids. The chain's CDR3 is CATSRRTNTGELFF. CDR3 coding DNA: TGTGCCACCAGCAGACGTACGAACACCGGGGAGCTGTTTTTT.

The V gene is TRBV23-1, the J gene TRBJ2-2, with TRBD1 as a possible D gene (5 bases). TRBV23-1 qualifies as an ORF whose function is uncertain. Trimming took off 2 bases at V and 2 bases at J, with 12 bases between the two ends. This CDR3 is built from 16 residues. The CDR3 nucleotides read TGCGCCAGCAGTCAAATCGGGTGGACAAACACCGGGGAGCTGTTTTTT. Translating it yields CASSQIGWTNTGELFF.

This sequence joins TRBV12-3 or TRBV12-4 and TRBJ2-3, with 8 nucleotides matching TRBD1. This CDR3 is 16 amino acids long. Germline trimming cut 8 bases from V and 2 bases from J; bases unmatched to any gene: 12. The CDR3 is CASRPTLGQATDTQYF. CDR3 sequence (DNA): TGTGCCAGCCGTCCTACGTTGGGACAGGCCACAGATACGCAGTATTTT.

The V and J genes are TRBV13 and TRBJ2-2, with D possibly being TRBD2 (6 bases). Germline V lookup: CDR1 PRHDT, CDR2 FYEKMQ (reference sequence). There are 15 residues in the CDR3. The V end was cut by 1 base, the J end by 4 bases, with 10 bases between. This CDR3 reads CASSLVGGSTGELFF. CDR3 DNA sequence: TGTGCCAGCAGCTTAGTTGGGGGGAGCACCGGGGAGCTGTTTTTT.

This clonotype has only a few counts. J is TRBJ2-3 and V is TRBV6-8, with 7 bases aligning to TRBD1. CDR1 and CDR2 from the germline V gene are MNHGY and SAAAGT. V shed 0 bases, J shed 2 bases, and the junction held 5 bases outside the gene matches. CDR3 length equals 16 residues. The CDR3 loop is CASSYSAGTATDTQYF. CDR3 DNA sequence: TGTGCCAGCAGTTACTCGGCCGGGACAGCCACAGATACGCAGTATTTT.

The CDR3 protein is CASSPRDRQTYEQYF. The CDR3 DNA reads as TGTGCCAGCAGTCCCCGGGACAGGCAGACTTACGAGCAGTACTTC. The rearrangement links TRBV25-1 to TRBJ2-7; 8 nucleotides align to TRBD1. The germline V gene encodes CDR1 MGHDK and CDR2 SYGVNS. J gave up 4 bases and V 5 bases, and 10 bases lay outside the gene matches. The CDR3 length is 15 residues.

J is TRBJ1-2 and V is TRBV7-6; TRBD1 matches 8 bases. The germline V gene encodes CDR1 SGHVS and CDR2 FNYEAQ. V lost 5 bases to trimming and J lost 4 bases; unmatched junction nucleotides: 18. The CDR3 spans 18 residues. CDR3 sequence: CASSPESPDRALGYGYTF. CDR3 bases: TGTGCCAGCAGCCCTGAGAGTCCGGACAGGGCATTAGGCTATGGCTACACCTTC.

The chain's CDR3 is CATSRDPIYRTYNEQFF. CDR3 coding DNA: TGTGCCACCAGCAGAGATCCGATCTACAGGACTTACAATGAGCAGTTCTTC. V and J are TRBV15 and TRBJ2-1; D may match TRBD1 or TRBD2 (5 bases each). The V end lost 0 bases, the J end lost 4 bases, and 16 bases lay between the germline ends. This CDR3 is 17 amino acids long. The germline gives CDR1 LNHNV, CDR2 YYDKDF (reference sequence).

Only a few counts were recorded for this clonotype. This chain's CDR3 is CATSGTGASQPQHF. In DNA form, the CDR3 reads TGTGCCACCAGCGGGACAGGGGCTAGTCAGCCCCAGCATTTT. The chain employs TRBV15 and TRBJ1-5; 10 bases are shared with TRBD1. CDR1 is LNHNV, CDR2 YYDKDF, per germline (reference sequence). The CDR3 has 14 residues. V shed 5 bases, J shed 6 bases, and the junction held 4 bases outside the gene matches.

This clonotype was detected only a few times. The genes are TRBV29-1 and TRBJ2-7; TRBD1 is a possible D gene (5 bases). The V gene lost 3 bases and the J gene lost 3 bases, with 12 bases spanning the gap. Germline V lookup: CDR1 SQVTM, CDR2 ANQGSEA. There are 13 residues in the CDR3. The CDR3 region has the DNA TGCAGCGTTGAGGGTCAGGGCCTCTACGAGCAGTACTTC. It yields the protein CSVEGQGLYEQYF.

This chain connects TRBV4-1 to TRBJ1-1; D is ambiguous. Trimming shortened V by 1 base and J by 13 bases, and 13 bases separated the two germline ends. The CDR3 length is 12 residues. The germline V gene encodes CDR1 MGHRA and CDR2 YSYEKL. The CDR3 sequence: CASSQGNAEGFF. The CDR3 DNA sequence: TGCGCCAGCAGCCAAGGGAACGCGGAGGGTTTCTTT.

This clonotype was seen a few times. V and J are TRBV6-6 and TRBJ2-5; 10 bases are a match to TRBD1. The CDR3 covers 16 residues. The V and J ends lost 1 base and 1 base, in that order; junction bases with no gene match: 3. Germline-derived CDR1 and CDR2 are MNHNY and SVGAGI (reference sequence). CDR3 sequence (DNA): TGTGCCAGCAGTTACTTCGGACAGGGGGTCCAAGAGACCCAGTACTTC. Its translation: CASSYFGQGVQETQYF.